Listed here are 13 T cell receptor beta chains from one sample, sequenced in a study of blood T cell repertoires in COVID-19. Produced via immunoSEQ multiplex PCR; TCRdb's table is partial and in-frame only. The table shows over 250,000 clones, with over 85% occurring only once. The sample comprised PBMCs or T cells enriched from blood (not recorded which). The receptors derive from a woman aged 60-75 years who had recovered from COVID-19.

This rearrangement joins TRBV25-1 to TRBJ1-2; D gene ambiguous. The CDR3 consists of 13 residues. The germline V gene has CDR1 MGHDK and CDR2 SYGVNS. V lost 3 bases and J lost 4, with 9 bases in between. The CDR3 here is CASSEGVTYGYTF. The CDR3 region has the DNA TGTGCCAGCAGTGAGGGAGTAACCTATGGCTACACCTTC.

The V call is TRBV2, the J call TRBJ1-2, with 9 nucleotides matching TRBD1. The ends lost 9 bases at V and 8 bases at J; junction bases unmatched: 1. Germline CDR1 SNHLY, CDR2 FYNNEI. The CDR3 sequence is 10 residues long. Here the CDR3 reads CASGQGGYTF. In DNA form, the CDR3 reads TGTGCCAGTGGACAGGGGGGCTACACCTTC.

CDR3 sequence (DNA): TGTGCCAGCAGCTTATCGACTAACTCCTACAATGAGCAGTTCTTC. It yields the protein CASSLSTNSYNEQFF. The J gene is TRBJ2-1, the V gene TRBV7-6; possibly TRBD2 for D (5 bases). V was clipped by 2 bases and J by 0 bases, with 8 bases between them. Germline lookup yields CDR1 SGHVS and CDR2 FNYEAQ. The CDR3 spans 15 residues.

The V and J genes are TRBV28 and TRBJ1-1; D is possibly TRBD1 (5 bases). There are 14 residues in the CDR3. V lost 5 bases, J lost 3 bases, and 13 bases lay in between. CDR1 is MDHEN, CDR2 SYDVKM, per germline. CDR3 nucleotide sequence: TGTGCCAGCAGTCAAATCAGGGAGGACACTGAAGCTTTCTTT. Protein sequence: CASSQIREDTEAFF.

The chain has TRBV14 and TRBJ1-2; 8 nucleotides agree with TRBD1. Germline assignment: CDR1 SGHDN and CDR2 FVKESK. The V segment lost 1 base and the J segment 8 bases; nucleotides outside the gene matches: 3. There are 13 residues in the CDR3. Written as DNA, the CDR3 is TGTGCCAGCAGCCAAGGGACAGGGATCGGCTACACCTTC. This encodes CASSQGTGIGYTF.

CDR3: CAWSVYRGQPQHF. CDR3 bases: TGTGCCTGGAGTGTGTACCGAGGTCAGCCCCAGCATTTT. V is TRBV30 and J is TRBJ1-5; D gene unclear. This CDR3 is 13 amino acids long. Germline CDR1 is GTSNPN and CDR2 is SVGIG (reference sequence). Trimming cost V 0 bases and J 6 bases, with 9 bases left between them.

CDR3: CASNMISGDNQPQHF. In DNA form, the CDR3 reads TGTGCCAGCAACATGATCTCCGGGGACAATCAGCCCCAGCATTTT. J is TRBJ1-5 and V is TRBV6-5; no reliable D call. CDR3 length: 15 amino acids. Germline CDR1 MNHEY, CDR2 SVGAGI. V lost 7 bases and J lost 3, with 16 bases in between.

The rearrangement links TRBV6-4 to TRBJ2-3; TRBD2 matches at 10 bases. Looked up from germline, CDR1 is MRHNA and CDR2 is SNTAGT. J was trimmed by 2 bases and V by 3 bases; bases with no gene match: 2. The CDR3 is made up of 15 amino acids. The CDR3 protein is CASSESGGATDTQYF. The CDR3 DNA follows: TGTGCCAGCAGTGAAAGCGGGGGGGCCACAGATACGCAGTATTTT.

This chain connects TRBV27 to TRBJ2-7; TRBD2 matches at 7 bases. The germline V gene encodes CDR1 MNHEY and CDR2 SMNVEV (reference sequence). The V segment lost 3 bases and the J segment 4 bases; nucleotides outside the gene matches: 6. This CDR3 is 14 amino acids long. This chain's CDR3 is CASSLLAEKYEQYF. The CDR3 DNA is TGTGCCAGCAGTTTGCTAGCGGAGAAATACGAGCAGTACTTC.

This sequence joins TRBV30 and TRBJ1-5, with 8 nucleotides matching TRBD1. V trimming: 3 bases; J trimming: 0 bases; junction bases outside the gene matches: 1. The germline CDR1 and CDR2 sequences are GTSNPN and SVGIG (reference sequence). The CDR3 extends over 14 amino acids. The CDR3 protein is CAWSGTGSNQPQHF. The CDR3 coding sequence is TGTGCCTGGAGCGGGACAGGTAGCAATCAGCCCCAGCATTTT.

This chain joins TRBV18 and TRBJ1-1; 7 positions match TRBD1. With 1 base clipped from V and 6 bases from J, the junction kept 5 bases outside the gene matches. The CDR3 spans 14 residues. Germline CDR1 is KGHSH and CDR2 is LQKENI. In DNA, the CDR3 is TGTGCCAGCTCACCACTAGCGGGACAGCCTGAAGCTTTCTTT. Amino acids: CASSPLAGQPEAFF.

The sample holds one count of this clone. For the CDR3, the DNA is TGTGCCAGCAGTCCGGAACAGGGGATCACAGATACGCAGTATTTT. Protein sequence: CASSPEQGITDTQYF. This chain joins TRBV2 and TRBJ2-3; 7 bases are shared with TRBD1. This CDR3 is 15 amino acids long. V dropped 5 bases and J dropped 2; count of bases not matched to a gene: 7. In germline, CDR1 is SNHLY, CDR2 FYNNEI.

The V gene is TRBV29-1, the J gene TRBJ2-7; D remains unclear. The V end was cut by 4 bases, the J end by 5 bases, with 12 bases between. The CDR3 is made up of 12 amino acids. Looked up from germline, CDR1 is SQVTM and CDR2 is ANQGSEA. The CDR3 loop reads CSVAVVFDEQYF. DNA of the CDR3: TGCAGCGTTGCTGTTGTGTTCGACGAGCAGTACTTC.